Presented here are 9 T cell receptor beta chains from one specimen sequenced in a study of T cells after yellow fever vaccination. One entry per CDR3 protein, called by TCRdb with MiXCR from the 5' RACE reads. The sample includes around 600,000 distinct CDR3 sequences, more than 9% of them seen just once. This specimen consisted of PBMCs, obtained on the day of the yellow fever booster vaccination. These receptor sequences come from a man aged 30 to 39 who received the YFV17D yellow fever vaccine.

This clonotype was seen a few times. The rearrangement joins TRBV20-1 to TRBJ2-7; 13 nucleotides line up with TRBD2. Germline trimming cut 5 bases from V and 3 bases from J; bases unmatched to any gene: 4. CDR1 is DFQATT and CDR2 is SNEGSKA in the germline V gene (reference sequence). The CDR3 is made up of 14 amino acids. CDR3 sequence (DNA): TGCAGTGCTGTACTAGCGGGAGGGGGCTACGAGCAGTACTTC. As protein: CSAVLAGGGYEQYF.

The chain recombines TRBV7-9 with TRBJ2-2; 11 bases align to TRBD2. This CDR3 comprises 16 residues. With V trimmed by 6 bases and J by 1 base, 4 bases remained unmatched. Germline CDR1 SEHNR, CDR2 FQNEAQ (reference sequence). The DNA of the CDR3 is TGTGCCAGCAGACGACTAGCGGGACTGAACACCGGGGAGCTGTTTTTT. Protein: CASRRLAGLNTGELFF. The full variable domain, with the rest looked up from reference TRBV7-9 and TRBJ2-2, is DTGVSQNPRHKITKRGQNVTFRCDPISEHNRLYWYRQTLGQGPEFLTYFQNEAQLEKSRLLSDRFSAERPKGSFSTLEIQRTEQGDSAMYLCASRRLAGLNTGELFFGEGSRLTVL.

The genes are TRBV30 and TRBJ2-7; D unclear. The V end lost 0 bases, the J end lost 4 bases, and 7 bases lay between the germline ends. The CDR3 spans 12 residues. CDR1 GTSNPN and CDR2 SVGIG come from the germline V gene (reference sequence). For the CDR3, the DNA is TGTGCCTGGAGTGTAGGCTTATACGAGCAGTACTTC. It translates to CAWSVGLYEQYF.

This clonotype was detected once. The gene calls are TRBV7-7 and TRBJ2-6; 10 bases are a match to TRBD1. Germline V gene lookup returns CDR1 SSHAT and CDR2 FNYEAQ (reference sequence). The CDR3 spans 16 residues. CDR3 sequence: CATGKGQGTGANVLTF. The CDR3 nucleotides are TGTGCGACGGGCAAGGGACAGGGGACCGGGGCCAACGTCCTGACTTTC.

This clonotype has only a few counts. The chain is built from TRBV7-9 and TRBJ2-3, with TRBD2 matching over 8 bases. The CDR3 is 15 residues long. Germline CDR1 is SEHNR and CDR2 is FQNEAQ (reference sequence). Trimming took 3 bases from V and 5 from J; bases not matched to a gene: 7. CDR3 in DNA: TGTGCCAGCAGCTTCGGAGCGGGAGTGGGAGATACGCAGTATTTT. It encodes CASSFGAGVGDTQYF.

Only a few counts were recorded for this clonotype. The chain combines TRBV18 with TRBJ2-3, with D hard to call. This CDR3 is built from 15 residues. V lost 0 bases and J 0 bases, leaving 7 bases between the germline ends. Germline assignment: CDR1 KGHSH and CDR2 LQKENI. The CDR3 sequence: CASSPPGTSTDTQYF. DNA for the CDR3: TGTGCCAGCTCACCACCGGGCACTAGCACAGATACGCAGTATTTT.

The gene calls are TRBV28 and TRBJ2-3; D unresolved. Between the trimmed V and J ends, which lost 6 bases and 6 bases, there was a span of 13 bases. Germline CDR1 and CDR2: MDHEN and SYDVKM. The CDR3 is 13 amino acids. CDR3 sequence reads: CASRYPNGDTQYF. CDR3 DNA sequence: TGTGCCAGCAGATACCCGAACGGGGATACGCAGTATTTT. Full variable domain (rest looked up from reference TRBV28 and TRBJ2-3): DVKVTQSSRYLVKRTGEKVFLECVQDMDHENMFWYRQDPGLGLRLIYFSYDVKMKEKGDIPEGYSVSREKKERFSLILESASTNQTSMYLCASRYPNGDTQYFGPGTRLTVL.

The chain is built from TRBV7-3 and TRBJ1-1; 8 bases line up with TRBD1. Germline CDR1 SGHTA, CDR2 FQGTGA. V trimming: 5 bases; J trimming: 5 bases; junction bases outside the gene matches: 10. The CDR3 covers 15 residues. CDR3 DNA: TGTGCCAGCAGCGCCCAGGGGGCGCCTAGTACTGAAGCTTTCTTT. Protein sequence: CASSAQGAPSTEAFF.

This clonotype was seen a few times. The gene calls are TRBV20-1 and TRBJ2-5, with 8 bases identical to TRBD2. CDR3 length equals 15 residues. Per germline, CDR1 DFQATT and CDR2 SNEGSKA (reference sequence). V shed 1 base and J 3 bases; nucleotides not matched to a gene: 7. The CDR3 loop is CSARVKAGVKETQYF. The CDR3 bases are TGCAGTGCTAGAGTTAAAGCGGGAGTGAAAGAGACCCAGTACTTC.